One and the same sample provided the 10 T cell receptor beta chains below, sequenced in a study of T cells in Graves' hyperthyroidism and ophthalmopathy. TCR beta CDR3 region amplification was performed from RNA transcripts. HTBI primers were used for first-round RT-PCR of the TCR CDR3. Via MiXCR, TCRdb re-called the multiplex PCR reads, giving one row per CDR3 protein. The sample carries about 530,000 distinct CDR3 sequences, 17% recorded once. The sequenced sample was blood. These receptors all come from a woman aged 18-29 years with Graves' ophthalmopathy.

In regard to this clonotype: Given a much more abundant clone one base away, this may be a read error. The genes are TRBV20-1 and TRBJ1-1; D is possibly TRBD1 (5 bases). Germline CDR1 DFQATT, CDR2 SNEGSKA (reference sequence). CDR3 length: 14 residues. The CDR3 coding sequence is TGCAATGCTAGAAACGCGGGGCAAGGTTCTGAAGCTTTCTTT. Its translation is CNARNAGQGSEAFF.

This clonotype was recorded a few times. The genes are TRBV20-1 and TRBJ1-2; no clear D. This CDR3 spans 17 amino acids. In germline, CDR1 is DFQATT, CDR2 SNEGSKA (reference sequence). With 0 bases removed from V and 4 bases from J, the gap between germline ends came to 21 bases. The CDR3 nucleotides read TGCAGTGCTAGAGATCGAAATAAGGGATTGAGATCCTATGGCTACACCTTC. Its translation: CSARDRNKGLRSYGYTF.

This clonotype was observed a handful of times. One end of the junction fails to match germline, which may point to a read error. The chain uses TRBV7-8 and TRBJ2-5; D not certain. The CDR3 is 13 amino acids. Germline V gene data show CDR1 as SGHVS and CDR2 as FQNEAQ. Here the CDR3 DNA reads TGTACCAGCAGCTTAACACGGCTAGGGACCCAGTACTTC. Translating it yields CTSSLTRLGTQYF.

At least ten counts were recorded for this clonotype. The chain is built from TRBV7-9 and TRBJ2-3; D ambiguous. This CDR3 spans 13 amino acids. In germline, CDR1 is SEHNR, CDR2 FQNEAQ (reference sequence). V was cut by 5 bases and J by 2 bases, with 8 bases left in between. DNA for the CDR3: TGTGCCAGCAGCCCCGTCCACACAGATACGCAGTATTTT. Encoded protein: CASSPVHTDTQYF.

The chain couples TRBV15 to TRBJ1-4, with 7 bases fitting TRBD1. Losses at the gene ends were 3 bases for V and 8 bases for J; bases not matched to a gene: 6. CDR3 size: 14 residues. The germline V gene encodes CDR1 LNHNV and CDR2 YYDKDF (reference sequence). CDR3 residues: CATSSQGDREKLFF. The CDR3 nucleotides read TGTGCCACCAGCAGCCAGGGGGATAGGGAAAAACTGTTTTTT.

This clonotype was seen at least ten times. The CDR3 nucleotides are TGTGCCAGCAGTGTGACAATTGGCTACACCTTC. Translating it yields CASSVTIGYTF. This chain connects TRBV2 to TRBJ1-2; D unclear. Germline CDR1 reads SNHLY; CDR2 reads FYNNEI. CDR3 size: 11 residues. The V end was cut by 4 bases, the J end by 7 bases, with 7 bases between.

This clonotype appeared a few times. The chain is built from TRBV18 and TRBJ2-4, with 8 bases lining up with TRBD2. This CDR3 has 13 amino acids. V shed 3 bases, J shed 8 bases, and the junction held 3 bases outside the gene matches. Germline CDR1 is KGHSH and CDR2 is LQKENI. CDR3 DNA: TGTGCCAGCTCACCCGGGAGGGCAGACATTCAGTACTTC. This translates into CASSPGRADIQYF.

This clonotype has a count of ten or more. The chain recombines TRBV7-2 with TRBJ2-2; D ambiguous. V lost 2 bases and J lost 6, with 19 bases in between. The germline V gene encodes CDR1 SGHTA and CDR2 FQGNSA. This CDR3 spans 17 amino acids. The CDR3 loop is CASSLSQLRVGAGELFF. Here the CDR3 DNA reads TGTGCCAGCAGCTTAAGTCAGTTACGGGTTGGAGCCGGGGAGCTGTTTTTT.

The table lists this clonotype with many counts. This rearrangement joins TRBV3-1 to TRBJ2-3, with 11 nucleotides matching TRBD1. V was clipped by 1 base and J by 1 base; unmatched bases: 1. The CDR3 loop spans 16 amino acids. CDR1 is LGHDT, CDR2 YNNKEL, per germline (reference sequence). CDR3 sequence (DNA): TGTGCCAGCAGCCAAGCGGGACAGGGGGGCACAGATACGCAGTATTTT. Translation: CASSQAGQGGTDTQYF.

CDR3 nucleotides: TGTGCCACCAGCAGAGATTGGTCGGGGGCGAAGGACGAGCAGTACTTC. This translates into CATSRDWSGAKDEQYF. The rearrangement joins TRBV15 to TRBJ2-7, with D perhaps matching TRBD1 or TRBD2 (6 bases each). V was clipped by 0 bases and J by 5 bases, with 17 bases between them. The germline CDR1 and CDR2 sequences are LNHNV and YYDKDF (reference sequence). The CDR3 is 16 residues long.